This T cell receptor beta chain was recovered during a study of blood T cell repertoires in COVID-19. Study at large: Both acute and convalescent COVID-19 samples were obtained from the United States, Italy and Spain. Sources were T cells, B-cell-depleted T cells, or PBMCs; the material itself was cDNA or gDNA.

In the study's own analysis: Researchers report that nucleated cell counts were estimated from reference gene primer amplification. The table came from immunoSEQ multiplex PCR; TCRdb's copy has only in-frame clones and leaves some out. Clone size and V and J calls were adopted from that table, with D and trimming inferred from the DNA. Among under 50,000 clones listed, 80% to 90% were seen once. CDR3 length equals 15 residues. V was clipped by 4 bases and J by 2 bases, with 14 bases between them. Germline V gene data show CDR1 as LNHDA and CDR2 as SQIVND (reference sequence). The specimen sequenced was peripheral blood. The chain joins TRBV19 to TRBJ2-5; D not resolved. This sequence originates from a man in his forties with active COVID-19. CDR3 protein: CASSTNMRFQETQYF. Here the CDR3 DNA reads TGTGCCAGTAGTACAAATATGCGATTTCAAGAGACCCAGTACTTC.